A selection of T cell receptor beta chains follows, all from one sample in a study of CXCR3-negative and CXCR3-positive naive CD8 T cells. Following a re-call of the 5' RACE reads, TCRdb has one entry per CDR3 protein and lacks DNA. In all, the sample yields some 150,000 distinct CDR3 sequences. The source material was naive CXCR3+ CD8+ T cells from blood. The receptor set was obtained from a human donor in good health. Some clones in this sample may be carry-over from other donors' samples. The CDR3 runs from the conserved cysteine through the conserved F or W.

J: TRBJ2-1; V: TRBV7-3; CDR3: CASSLTDGDSEQFF
J: TRBJ2-1; V: TRBV12-3/TRBV12-4; CDR3: CASSLFGAGGYNEQFF
J: TRBJ2-2; V: TRBV9; CDR3: CASSKKPGHGITGELFF
J: TRBJ2-1; V: TRBV28; CDR3: CASSLSLGLAGTYNEQFF
J: TRBJ1-2; V: TRBV9; CDR3: CASSPRTGTDYGYTF
J: TRBJ2-3; V: TRBV6-6; CDR3: CASSYPQTTDTQYF
J: TRBJ1-2; V: TRBV25-1; CDR3: CASSPLGGDGGYTF
J: TRBJ2-2; V: TRBV6-6; CDR3: CASSYPPQRGSPGELFF
J: TRBJ2-7; V: TRBV28; CDR3: CASSSTGTYPTYEQYF
J: TRBJ2-3; V: TRBV10-3; CDR3: CAISESTSGGTDTQYF
J: TRBJ2-7; V: TRBV7-8; CDR3: CASSPTSGRAGEQYF
J: TRBJ1-1; V: TRBV6-2/TRBV6-3; CDR3: CASSYSMALSDTEAFF
J: TRBJ2-7; V: TRBV27; CDR3: CASSLSGDSYEQYF
J: TRBJ1-1; V: TRBV20-1; CDR3: CSARDYTEAFF
J: TRBJ2-7; V: TRBV5-6; CDR3: CASSLGQGFTYEQYF
J: TRBJ2-3; V: TRBV29-1; CDR3: CSVGRSGYTQYF
J: TRBJ2-1; V: TRBV13; CDR3: CASSYTSGWSYNEQFF
J: TRBJ2-1; V: TRBV18; CDR3: CASSQDGRNSYNEQFF
J: TRBJ1-3; V: TRBV7-2; CDR3: CASSLPTSGNTIYF
J: TRBJ2-1; V: TRBV5-6; CDR3: CASSLVGVYNEQFF
J: TRBJ1-5; V: TRBV28; CDR3: CASSFPLDRVGQPQHF
J: TRBJ2-1; V: TRBV29-1; CDR3: CSAVGNYNEQFF
J: TRBJ2-7; V: TRBV5-6; CDR3: CASSLALQGRSYEQYF
J: TRBJ2-7; V: TRBV7-9; CDR3: CASSPQGRALHEQYF
J: TRBJ2-3; V: TRBV7-8; CDR3: CASSLGMPGDTQYF
J: TRBJ2-7; V: TRBV6-5; CDR3: CASSRTLSSYEQYF
J: TRBJ2-1; V: TRBV4-1; CDR3: CASSETGYNEQFF
J: TRBJ2-5; V: TRBV29-1; CDR3: CSVEVPLAGEETQYF
J: TRBJ2-7; V: TRBV27; CDR3: CASRPSTGISYEQYF
J: TRBJ1-4; V: TRBV4-2; CDR3: CASSQDLRGKLFF
J: TRBJ2-7; V: TRBV20-1; CDR3: CSAKIPGGPYEQYF
J: TRBJ2-7; V: TRBV14; CDR3: CASSQDRGLGFGEQYF
J: TRBJ2-7; V: TRBV6-6; CDR3: CASSLGLADTYEQYF
J: TRBJ1-5; V: TRBV4-1; CDR3: CASSRSTGSEQPQHF
J: TRBJ2-7; V: TRBV7-7; CDR3: CASSPRRANYEQYF
J: TRBJ1-6; V: TRBV5-6; CDR3: CASSGTRNSPLHF
J: TRBJ2-1; V: TRBV10-3; CDR3: CAISESGTGASNEQFF
J: TRBJ2-2; V: TRBV20-1; CDR3: CSARGTSGSGVTGELFF
J: TRBJ1-1; V: TRBV7-2; CDR3: CASSLAKRTMNTEAFF
J: TRBJ2-1; V: TRBV20-1; CDR3: CSARDSQAPRPYNEQFF
J: TRBJ2-5; V: TRBV7-8; CDR3: CASSLDLQLGETQYF
J: TRBJ1-1; V: TRBV28; CDR3: CASSLFDRGPLWEAFF
J: TRBJ2-3; V: TRBV7-3; CDR3: CASSQRGSTDTQYF
J: TRBJ2-5; V: TRBV28; CDR3: CASSILAGVYQETQYF
J: TRBJ2-3; V: TRBV29-1; CDR3: CSVEDWLGPHTDTQYF
J: TRBJ2-1; V: TRBV20-1; CDR3: CSAREREVSYNEQFF
J: TRBJ2-3; V: TRBV20-1; CDR3: CSATRSDTQYF
J: TRBJ1-2; V: TRBV12-3/TRBV12-4; CDR3: CASSFPGAGYTF
J: TRBJ2-7; V: TRBV28; CDR3: CASSFRTTAYEQYF
J: TRBJ2-1; V: TRBV7-9; CDR3: CASSLGQGDNEQFF
J: TRBJ1-6; V: TRBV27; CDR3: CASSTRSSYNSPLHF
J: TRBJ2-1; V: TRBV3-1; CDR3: CASSFRDHQFF
J: TRBJ1-1; V: TRBV28; CDR3: CASSFARTEAFF
J: TRBJ2-7; V: TRBV5-8; CDR3: CASSLGLGKGREQYF
J: TRBJ2-7; V: TRBV19; CDR3: CASSIGAGYPYEQYF
J: TRBJ2-1; V: TRBV7-8; CDR3: CASSFFVAVNNEQFF
J: TRBJ1-1; V: TRBV5-5; CDR3: CASSLETDTEAFF